This T cell receptor beta chain came from a study of identical twins. Concerning this clonotype: Its antigen is not known.

Via MiXCR, TCRdb re-called the 5' RACE reads, giving one row per CDR3 protein. The repertoire consists of fewer than 900,000 distinct CDR3 sequences, with 15% to 20% occurring once and the leading ten covering under 15%. The CDR3 runs to 12 residues. The V gene's germline CDR1 is SGHNT and CDR2 YENEEA. The ends lost 7 bases at V and 7 bases at J; junction bases unmatched: 7. Broader study findings: Cord blood beta clonotypes that were abundant carried fewer insertions, and memory repertoires showed no such trend.

A further study also used this sample, focusing on T cells expressing NK-cell markers. As that report states: Among eight sequenced donors, seven carried HCMV seropositivity while one was seronegative. In several donors, these clonotypes also led the CD3+CD56-NKG2C+ fraction.

This receptor was identified in a woman between 18 and 30 years old in good health. Sequenced input: PBMCs. J is TRBJ2-7 and V is TRBV11-3; 7 bases line up with TRBD1. The CDR3 DNA reads TGTGCCAGCAACAGGGGCCTGGGGGAGCAGTACTTC. This sequence encodes CASNRGLGEQYF.